This is a list of T cell receptor beta chains from one sample in a study of siplizumab effects on memory and regulatory T cells. Data came from immunoSEQ multiplex PCR; TCRdb stores just in-frame clones and leaves some out. The sample carries tens of thousands of clones, roughly 85% recorded once. Sequences were obtained from memory CD4+ T cells sorted from blood. The receptors here all came from a human donor in good health. The CDR3 runs from the conserved cysteine through the conserved F or W. The D gene is left open where the match is weak. Only part of the rows carry a size: once, few, many, or a class if the clone is expanded.

>14|-|-|TRBV18|TRBJ1-2
CASSPPGGNYGYTF
TGTGCCAGCTCACCACCGGGGGGGAACTATGGCTACACCTTC
>12|-|-|TRBV29-1|TRBJ2-5
CSVGTDQETQYF
TGCAGCGTTGGGACAGACCAAGAGACCCAGTACTTC
>13|-|-|TRBV7-9|TRBJ2-3
CASSRPGTDTQYF
TGTGCCAGCAGCCGGCCGGGCACAGATACGCAGTATTTT
>13|-|-|TRBV27|TRBJ2-7
CASTDSFSYEQYF
TGTGCCAGTACCGACAGCTTTTCCTACGAGCAGTACTTC
>16|-|-|TRBV27|TRBJ1-2
CASSLYSPKGNYGYTF
TGTGCCAGCAGTTTATACAGCCCCAAGGGTAACTATGGCTACACCTTC
>14|-|TRBD2|TRBV5-1|TRBJ2-3
CASRTSGRGDTQYF
TGCGCCAGCAGAACTAGCGGGAGAGGAGATACGCAGTATTTT
>14|-|-|TRBV6-5|TRBJ2-5
CASSYHRTEETQYF
TGTGCCAGCAGTTACCACCGGACCGAAGAGACCCAGTACTTC
>15|-|-|TRBV7-9|TRBJ1-4
CASSQPVAGSEKLFF
TGTGCCAGCAGCCAACCAGTTGCAGGGTCCGAAAAACTGTTTTTT
>14|-|-|TRBV6-5|TRBJ1-5
CATGPTAGNQPQHF
TGTGCCACGGGGCCAACGGCAGGTAATCAGCCCCAGCATTTT
>14|-|TRBD1|TRBV2|TRBJ1-5
CASRPTGGPQPQHF
TGTGCCAGCAGACCGACAGGGGGCCCTCAGCCCCAGCATTTT
>13|-|-|TRBV6-1|TRBJ2-7
CASSDFSSYEQYF
TGTGCCAGCAGTGATTTTAGCTCCTACGAGCAGTACTTC
>15|-|-|TRBV5-1|TRBJ2-1
CASSKGVVGDNEQFF
TGCGCCAGCTCCAAGGGGGTGGTGGGGGACAATGAGCAGTTCTTC
>13|-|-|TRBV2|TRBJ2-2
CASSGAGAGELFF
TGTGCCAGCAGCGGAGCGGGCGCCGGGGAGCTGTTTTTT
>15|-|-|TRBV4-1|TRBJ1-6
CASSQGTDGNSPLHF
TGCGCCAGCAGCCAAGGGACAGATGGGAATTCACCCCTCCACTTT
>15|-|-|TRBV18|TRBJ1-2
CASSPPTPSYYGYTF
TGTGCCAGCTCACCACCTACTCCCTCCTACTATGGCTACACCTTC
>15|-|-|TRBV10-3|TRBJ1-1
CAISEPPPSGTEAFF
TGTGCCATCAGTGAACCTCCACCGTCGGGCACTGAAGCTTTCTTT
>14|-|-|TRBV18|TRBJ1-6
CASSRSAAESPLHF
TGTGCCAGCTCACGTTCCGCCGCCGAATCACCCCTCCACTTT
>17|-|TRBD1|TRBV5-1|TRBJ2-2
CASSLRGETGSTGELFF
TGCGCCAGCAGCTTGAGGGGAGAGACAGGGAGCACCGGGGAGCTGTTTTTT
>14|-|-|TRBV7-9|TRBJ1-4
CASNNRGSDEKLFF
TGTGCCAGCAACAACCGGGGCTCGGATGAAAAACTGTTTTTT
>14|-|TRBD1|TRBV27|TRBJ2-1
CASSHRGRGNEQFF
TGTGCCAGCAGTCACAGGGGGCGCGGCAATGAGCAGTTCTTC
>15|-|-|TRBV5-1|TRBJ1-2
CASSFDPDTFPGYTF
TGCGCCAGCAGCTTCGACCCGGACACGTTCCCTGGCTACACCTTC
>16|few|TRBD1|TRBV11-2|TRBJ2-7
CASSANRGLPGYEQYF
TGTGCCAGCAGCGCAAACAGGGGGCTCCCAGGCTACGAGCAGTACTTC
>15|-|TRBD1|TRBV5-1|TRBJ2-1
CASSSTGQAYNEQFF
TGCGCCAGCAGCTCTACGGGACAGGCCTACAATGAGCAGTTCTTC
>18|-|TRBD2|TRBV10-1|TRBJ2-2
CASSEGLAGGWYTGELFF
TGCGCCAGCAGTGAGGGGCTAGCGGGGGGCTGGTACACCGGGGAGCTGTTTTTT